This TCR beta chain was profiled in a study of technical replicates of blood from a handful of donors. Libraries were prepared by immunoSEQ multiplex PCR; TCRdb keeps only in-frame clonotypes and omits some of them. The sample holds around 79,000 clones; about 90% are singletons and the top ten take about 0.4%. The CDR3 extends over 15 amino acids. Trimming took 0 bases from V and 2 from J, leaving 11 bases between them. Germline CDR1 and CDR2: MNHEY and SVGAGI. The J gene is TRBJ2-7, the V gene TRBV6-5; D gene unclear. The sequence came from a human donor in good health. Some clones in this sample may be carry-over from other donors' samples. Sequenced sample: T cells isolated from PBMCs. The CDR3 loop is CASSYSDQATYEQYF. CDR3 in DNA: TGTGCCAGCAGTTACTCAGACCAGGCAACCTACGAGCAGTACTTC.